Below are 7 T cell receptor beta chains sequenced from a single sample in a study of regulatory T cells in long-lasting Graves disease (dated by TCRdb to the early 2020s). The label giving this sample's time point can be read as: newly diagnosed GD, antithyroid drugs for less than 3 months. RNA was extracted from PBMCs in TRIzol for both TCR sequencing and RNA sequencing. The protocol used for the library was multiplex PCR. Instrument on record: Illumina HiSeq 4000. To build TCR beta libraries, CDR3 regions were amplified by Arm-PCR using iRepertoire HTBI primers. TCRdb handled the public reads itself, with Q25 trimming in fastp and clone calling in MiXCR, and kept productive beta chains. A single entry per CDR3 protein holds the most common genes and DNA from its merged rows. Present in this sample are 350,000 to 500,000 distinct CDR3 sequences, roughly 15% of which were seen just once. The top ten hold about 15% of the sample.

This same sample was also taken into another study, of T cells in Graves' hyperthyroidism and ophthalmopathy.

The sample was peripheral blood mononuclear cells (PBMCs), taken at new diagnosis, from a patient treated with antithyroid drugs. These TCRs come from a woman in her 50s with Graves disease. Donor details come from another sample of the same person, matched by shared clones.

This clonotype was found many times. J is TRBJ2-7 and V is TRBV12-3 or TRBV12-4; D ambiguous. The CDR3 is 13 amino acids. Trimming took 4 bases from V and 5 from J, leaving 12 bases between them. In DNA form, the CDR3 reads TGTGCCAGCAGTTCCCAGGATCCTAACGAGCAGTACTTC. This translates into CASSSQDPNEQYF.

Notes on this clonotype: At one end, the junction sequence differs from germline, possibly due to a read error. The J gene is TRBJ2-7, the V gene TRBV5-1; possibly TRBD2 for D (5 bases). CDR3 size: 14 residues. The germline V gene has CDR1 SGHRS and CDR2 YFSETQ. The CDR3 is CASSFPADSHEQYF. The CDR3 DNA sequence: TGCGCCAGCAGCTTCCCAGCGGACTCCCACGAGCAGTACTTC.

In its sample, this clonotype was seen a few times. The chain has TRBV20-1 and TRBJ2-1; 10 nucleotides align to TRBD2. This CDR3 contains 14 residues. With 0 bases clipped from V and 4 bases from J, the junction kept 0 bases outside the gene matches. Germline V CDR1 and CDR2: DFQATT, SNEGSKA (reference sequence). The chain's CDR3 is CSARELAGYNEQFF. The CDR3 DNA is TGCAGTGCTAGAGAACTAGCGGGATACAATGAGCAGTTCTTC.

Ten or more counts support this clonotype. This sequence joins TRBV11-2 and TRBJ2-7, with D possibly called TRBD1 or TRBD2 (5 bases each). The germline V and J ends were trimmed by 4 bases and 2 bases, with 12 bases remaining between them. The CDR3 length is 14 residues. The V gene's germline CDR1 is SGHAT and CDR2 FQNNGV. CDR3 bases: TGTGCCAGCAGCTCCCCGGGACCGACCTACGAGCAGTACTTC. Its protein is CASSSPGPTYEQYF.

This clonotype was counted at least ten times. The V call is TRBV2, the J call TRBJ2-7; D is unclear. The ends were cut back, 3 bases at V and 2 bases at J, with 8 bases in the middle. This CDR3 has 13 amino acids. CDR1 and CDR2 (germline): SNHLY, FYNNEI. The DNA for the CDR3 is TGTGCCAGCAGTGACGACTCCACCTACGAGCAGTACTTC. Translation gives CASSDDSTYEQYF.

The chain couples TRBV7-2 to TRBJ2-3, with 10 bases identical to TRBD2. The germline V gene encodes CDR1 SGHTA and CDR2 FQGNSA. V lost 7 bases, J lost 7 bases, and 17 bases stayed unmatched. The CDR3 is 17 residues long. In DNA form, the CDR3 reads TGTGCCAGCAAACAGGGGTGGTCTAGCGGGAGCGGGAATACGCAGTATTTT. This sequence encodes CASKQGWSSGSGNTQYF.

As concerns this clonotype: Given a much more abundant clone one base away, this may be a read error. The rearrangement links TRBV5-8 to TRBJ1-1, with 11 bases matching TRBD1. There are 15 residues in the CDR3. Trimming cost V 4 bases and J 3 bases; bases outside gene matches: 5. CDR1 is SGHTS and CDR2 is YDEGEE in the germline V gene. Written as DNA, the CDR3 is TGTGCCAGCAGCCCGGGGACAGGGGGGGACACTGAAGCTTTCTTT. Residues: CASSPGTGGDTEAFF.